This TCR beta chain appears in the sequencing data of a study of blood T cells in healthy people across ages. Individuals who donated were healthy Caucasians from Russia aged about 6 to 100. Total RNA, at least 5.5 micrograms per sample, came from PBMCs. For the second PCR, which ran for about 7 to 11 cycles, a sample-barcoded 5' primer and a J-beta primer mix were used. MiXCR, run by TCRdb on the 5' RACE reads, gives a single entry per CDR3 protein. The sample lists 630,000 or so distinct CDR3 sequences; approximately 30% were seen once. The CDR3 totals 16 residues. V was trimmed by 4 bases and J by 3 bases, leaving 16 bases between them. CDR1 SGHDT and CDR2 YYEEEE come from the germline V gene.

Sequences were obtained from blood. This receptor was identified in a woman older than 75 in good health. The chain carries TRBV5-6 and TRBJ1-4; D gene uncertain. The CDR3: CASSLRPYRPNEKLFF. DNA of the CDR3: TGTGCCAGCAGCCTCCGACCCTACCGACCTAATGAAAAACTGTTTTTT.